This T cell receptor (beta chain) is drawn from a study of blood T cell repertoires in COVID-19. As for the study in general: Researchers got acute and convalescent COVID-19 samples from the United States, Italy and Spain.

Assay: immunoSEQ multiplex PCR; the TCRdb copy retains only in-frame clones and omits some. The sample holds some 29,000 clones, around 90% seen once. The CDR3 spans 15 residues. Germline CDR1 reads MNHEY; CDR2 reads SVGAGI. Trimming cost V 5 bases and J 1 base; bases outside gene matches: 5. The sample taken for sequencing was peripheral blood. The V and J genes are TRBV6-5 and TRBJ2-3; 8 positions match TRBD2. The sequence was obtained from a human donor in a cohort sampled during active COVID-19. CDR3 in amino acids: CASSPALAGTDTQYF. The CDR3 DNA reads TGTGCCAGCAGTCCGGCACTAGCGGGCACAGATACGCAGTATTTT.